The 13 T cell receptor beta chains given below trace back to one sample, sequenced in a study of early T cells in non-severe SARS-CoV-2 infection. TCRdb passed the 5' RACE reads through MiXCR, listing each CDR3 protein once. The table has around 100,000 distinct CDR3 sequences, 13% seen once. The sample taken for sequencing was whole blood. The origin of the receptors is an adult who was a healthcare worker with PCR-confirmed SARS-CoV-2 infection or an uninfected control (not recorded which).

The V gene is TRBV29-1, the J gene TRBJ2-5; a possible D gene is TRBD1 (6 bases). The CDR3 is 14 residues long. Germline loops: CDR1 SQVTM, CDR2 ANQGSEA. V lost 5 bases and J lost 1, with 14 bases in between. The CDR3, as DNA: TGCAGCGTTAACCCCAGGGGTAGCCAAGAGACCCAGTACTTC. This sequence encodes CSVNPRGSQETQYF.

V and J are TRBV29-1 and TRBJ2-7; D might be TRBD2 (6 bases). V gave up 6 bases and J gave up 6 bases, with 12 bases separating them. The germline V gene has CDR1 SQVTM and CDR2 ANQGSEA. This CDR3 comprises 11 residues. In DNA form, the CDR3 reads TGCAGCGTCCGGGACTTCGCCGAGCAGTACTTC. It translates to CSVRDFAEQYF.

This clonotype was observed many times. The chain links TRBV6-6 to TRBJ2-1, with no clear D. Germline CDR1 is MNHNY and CDR2 is SVGAGI (reference sequence). With 2 bases removed from V and 8 bases from J, the gap between germline ends came to 7 bases. This CDR3 has 12 amino acids. CDR3 region: CASSYRVYEQFF. The CDR3 nucleotides read TGTGCCAGCAGTTACAGGGTGTATGAGCAGTTCTTC.

The chain has TRBV29-1 and TRBJ2-7; TRBD1 aligns across 8 bases. This CDR3 spans 14 amino acids. V trimming: 8 bases; J trimming: 3 bases; junction bases outside the gene matches: 12. Germline-derived CDR1 and CDR2 are SQVTM and ANQGSEA. CDR3 loop: CSIRTGTGHYEQYF. In DNA form, the CDR3 reads TGCAGCATAAGAACCGGGACAGGACACTACGAGCAGTACTTC.

This clonotype was observed at least ten times. The genes are TRBV19 and TRBJ2-7; D possibly corresponds to TRBD2 (5 bases). CDR1 LNHDA and CDR2 SQIVND come from the germline V gene (reference sequence). This CDR3 spans 13 amino acids. The V gene lost 4 bases and the J gene lost 3 bases, with 10 bases spanning the gap. The CDR3 region has the DNA TGTGCCAGTAGTACAAGCGCGGGCTACGAGCAGTACTTC. The encoded protein is CASSTSAGYEQYF.

This clonotype was detected ten times or more. This sequence joins TRBV3-1 and TRBJ2-1; no clear D. Trimming took off 7 bases at V and 6 bases at J, with 13 bases between the two ends. There are 13 residues in the CDR3. Per the germline V gene, CDR1 is LGHDT and CDR2 is YNNKEL (reference sequence). The CDR3 spells CASTLVGGNEQFF. The DNA for the CDR3 is TGTGCCAGCACCTTAGTGGGCGGCAATGAGCAGTTCTTC.

This clonotype was seen ten or more times. In DNA, the CDR3 is TGTGCCAGCAGTCCCAACAGGGGGCTGGCCGGGGAGCTGTTTTTT. Translation: CASSPNRGLAGELFF. This chain uses TRBV12-3 or TRBV12-4 with TRBJ2-2, with 9 bases identical to TRBD1. This CDR3 is built from 15 residues. With 5 bases clipped from V and 6 bases from J, the junction kept 7 bases outside the gene matches.

This clonotype was counted only a few times. The chain employs TRBV6-6 and TRBJ1-6; no clear D gene. The V and J ends lost 2 bases and 10 bases respectively, with 15 bases between them. Germline CDR1 and CDR2: MNHNY and SVGAGI (reference sequence). The CDR3 runs to 15 residues. The DNA for the CDR3 is TGTGCCAGCAGTTACAAGGGCGTACTATGGTCACCCCTCCACTTT. It encodes CASSYKGVLWSPLHF.

J is TRBJ2-7 and V is TRBV4-3, with D unclear. This CDR3 region has 14 residues. Trimming took off 0 bases at V and 3 bases at J, with 9 bases between the two ends. Germline V gene lookup returns CDR1 LGHNA and CDR2 YSLEER. DNA of the CDR3: TGCGCCAGCAGCCAAGATAGGCTATACTACGAGCAGTACTTC. It yields the protein CASSQDRLYYEQYF.

The chain joins TRBV20-1 to TRBJ2-7, with unresolved D. The CDR3 runs 12 residues. Germline V gene lookup returns CDR1 DFQATT and CDR2 SNEGSKA (reference sequence). Trimming removed 0 bases from V and 5 bases from J, with 8 bases in between. The CDR3 loop reads CSARDFSHEQYF. The CDR3 coding sequence is TGCAGTGCTAGAGATTTTTCCCACGAGCAGTACTTC.

This clonotype was recorded many times. The genes are TRBV3-1 and TRBJ1-1, with D hard to call. The CDR3 has 14 residues. Trimming stripped 1 base from V and 3 bases from J, with 9 bases between. From germline, CDR1 is LGHDT and CDR2 YNNKEL (reference sequence). The CDR3 loop is CASSQVQGDTEAFF. The CDR3 nucleotides read TGTGCCAGCAGCCAAGTGCAAGGCGACACTGAAGCTTTCTTT.

This clonotype was found many times. The chain links TRBV6-5 to TRBJ2-3; D uncertain. Germline V gene lookup returns CDR1 MNHEY and CDR2 SVGAGI. V was clipped by 3 bases and J by 0 bases, with 7 bases between them. The CDR3 runs to 14 residues. For the CDR3, the DNA is TGTGCCAGCAGTTATTCCATGAGCACAGATACGCAGTATTTT. Protein: CASSYSMSTDTQYF.

The chain combines TRBV28 with TRBJ1-2; no definite D call. Trimming removed 8 bases from V and 4 bases from J, with 11 bases in between. This CDR3 spans 12 amino acids. The germline V gene encodes CDR1 MDHEN and CDR2 SYDVKM. The CDR3 loop is CASLSWSYGYTF. The CDR3 coding sequence is TGTGCCAGCCTCTCGTGGAGCTATGGCTACACCTTC.